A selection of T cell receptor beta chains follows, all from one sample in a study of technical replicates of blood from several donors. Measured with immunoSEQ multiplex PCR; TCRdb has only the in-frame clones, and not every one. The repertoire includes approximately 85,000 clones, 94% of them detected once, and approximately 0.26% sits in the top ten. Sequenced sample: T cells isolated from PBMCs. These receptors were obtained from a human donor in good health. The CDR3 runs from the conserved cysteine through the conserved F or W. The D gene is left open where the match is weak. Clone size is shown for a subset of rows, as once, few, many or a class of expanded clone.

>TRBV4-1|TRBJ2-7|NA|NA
CASSQAASYEEQYF
TGCGCCAGCAGCCAAGCCGCGAGCTACGAGGAGCAGTACTTC
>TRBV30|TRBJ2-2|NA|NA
CAWEAGELFF
TGTGCCTGGGAGGCCGGGGAGCTGTTTTTT
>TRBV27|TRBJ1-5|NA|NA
CASRTGDPYQPQHF
TGTGCCAGCAGGACAGGTGATCCCTATCAGCCCCAGCATTTT
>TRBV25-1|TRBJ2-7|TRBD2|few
CASSDGVAGEQYF
TGTGCCAGCAGTGACGGGGTAGCGGGTGAGCAGTACTTC
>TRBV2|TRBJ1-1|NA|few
CASSLRALGMDTEAFF
TGTGCCAGCAGCCTACGGGCACTAGGGATGGACACTGAAGCTTTCTTT
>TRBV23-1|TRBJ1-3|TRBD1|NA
CASSPTDRAVGNTIYF
TGCGCCAGCAGTCCGACAGACAGGGCTGTTGGAAACACCATATATTTT
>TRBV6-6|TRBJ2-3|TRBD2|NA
CASTHPSGSADTQYF
TGTGCCAGCACCCACCCTAGCGGGAGCGCAGATACGCAGTATTTT
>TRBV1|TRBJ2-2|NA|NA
CTSSLSDRGLANTGELFF
TGCACCAGCAGCCTATCCGACAGGGGGCTTGCGAACACCGGGGAGCTGTTTTTT
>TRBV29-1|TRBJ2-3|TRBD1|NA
CSVGTGVADTQYF
TGCAGCGTTGGGACAGGGGTAGCAGATACGCAGTATTTT
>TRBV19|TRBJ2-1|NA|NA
CASSIPTGNEQFF
TGTGCCAGTAGTATACCGACAGGTAATGAGCAGTTCTTC
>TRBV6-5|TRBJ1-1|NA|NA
CASSYSGGPNTEAFF
TGTGCCAGCAGTTACTCGGGGGGTCCTAACACTGAAGCTTTCTTT
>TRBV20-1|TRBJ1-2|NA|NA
CSGRARTVFPF
TGCAGTGGTCGCGCCCGGACAGTCTTCCCCTTC
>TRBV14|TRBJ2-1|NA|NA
CASSQEGRLLYNEQFF
TGTGCCAGCAGCCAAGAAGGCAGACTACTTTACAATGAGCAGTTCTTC
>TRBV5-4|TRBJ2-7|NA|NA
CASSRESVYEQYF
TGTGCCAGCAGCCGGGAGTCAGTCTACGAGCAGTACTTC
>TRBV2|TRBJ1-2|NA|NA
CAILDSPPNYGYTF
TGTGCCATATTAGACAGTCCACCTAACTATGGCTACACCTTC
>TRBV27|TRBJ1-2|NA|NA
CASSSQGTGFNYGYTF
TGTGCCAGCAGTTCGCAGGGGACCGGGTTTAACTATGGCTACACCTTC
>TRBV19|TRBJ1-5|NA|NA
CASSITRYSNQPQHF
TGTGCCAGTAGTATAACCCGCTATAGCAATCAGCCCCAGCATTTT
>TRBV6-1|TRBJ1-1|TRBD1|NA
CASSDQARGLMNTEAFF
TGTGCCAGCAGTGACCAGGCCAGGGGGCTTATGAACACTGAAGCTTTCTTT
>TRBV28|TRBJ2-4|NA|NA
CASSQTGMGRISKNIQYF
TGTGCCAGCAGCCAGACAGGGATGGGGAGGATTTCCAAAAACATTCAGTACTTC
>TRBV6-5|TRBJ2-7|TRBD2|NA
CASSRTSGVNEQYF
TGTGCCAGCAGCCGGACTAGCGGGGTCAACGAGCAGTACTTC
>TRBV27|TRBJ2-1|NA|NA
CASSQAGDYNEQFF
TGTGCCAGCAGTCAAGCGGGCGATTACAATGAGCAGTTCTTC
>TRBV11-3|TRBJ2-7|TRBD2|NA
CASSLETSGAYEQYF
TGTGCCAGCAGCTTAGAGACTAGCGGAGCTTACGAGCAGTACTTC
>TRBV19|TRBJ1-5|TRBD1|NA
CASSIGGTVSRNQPQHF
TGTGCCAGTAGTATTGGGGGGACAGTTTCTCGCAATCAGCCCCAGCATTTT
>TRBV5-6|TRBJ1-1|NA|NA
CASLALSGGLGTEAFF
TGTGCCAGCCTAGCGTTATCCGGGGGGCTGGGCACTGAAGCTTTCTTT
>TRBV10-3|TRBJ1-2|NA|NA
CAISESGTNYGYTF
TGTGCCATCAGTGAGTCTGGCACTAACTATGGCTACACCTTC
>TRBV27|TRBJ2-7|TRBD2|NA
CASSLSPSGIPPYEQYF
TGTGCCAGCAGTTTATCGCCTAGCGGGATTCCTCCATACGAGCAGTACTTC
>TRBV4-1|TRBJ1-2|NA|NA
CASRELKGQGSYGYTF
TGCGCCAGCCGTGAACTAAAGGGTCAGGGCTCCTATGGCTACACCTTC
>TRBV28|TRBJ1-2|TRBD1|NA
CASSPTGTSGNYGYTF
TGTGCCAGCAGTCCGACAGGGACTAGTGGGAACTATGGCTACACCTTC
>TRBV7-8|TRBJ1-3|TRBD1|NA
CASSPWTGRRSGNTIYF
TGTGCCAGCAGCCCATGGACAGGGAGACGCTCTGGAAACACCATATATTTT
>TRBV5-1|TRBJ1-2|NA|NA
CASSSRVSELGYTF
TGCGCCAGCAGCTCCAGGGTATCAGAACTTGGCTACACCTTC
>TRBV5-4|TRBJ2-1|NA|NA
CASRERRGVSYNEQFF
TGTGCCAGCAGGGAGAGGCGCGGGGTGTCCTACAATGAGCAGTTCTTC
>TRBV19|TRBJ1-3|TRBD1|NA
CASTTHTGGSGNTIYF
TGTGCCAGCACAACTCATACAGGGGGGTCTGGAAACACCATATATTTT
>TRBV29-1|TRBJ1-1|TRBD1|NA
CSAKSRDSLVEAFF
TGCAGCGCCAAAAGTAGGGACAGCCTTGTTGAAGCTTTCTTT
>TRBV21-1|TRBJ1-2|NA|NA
CARDGTIIGYTF
TGTGCCAGGGACGGGACAATCATAGGCTACACCTTC
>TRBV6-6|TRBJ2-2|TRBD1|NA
CATVDRGPTGELFF
TGTGCCACCGTCGACAGGGGCCCCACCGGGGAGCTGTTTTTT
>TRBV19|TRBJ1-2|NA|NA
CASTPSQLYGYTF
TGTGCCAGTACACCATCACAGCTATATGGCTACACCTTC
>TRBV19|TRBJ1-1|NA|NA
CASSIGWQGISNTEAFF
TGTGCCAGTAGTATAGGATGGCAGGGGATATCAAACACTGAAGCTTTCTTT
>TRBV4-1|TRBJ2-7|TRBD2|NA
CASSQLAGVSEQYF
TGCGCCAGCAGCCAACTAGCGGGAGTCTCCGAGCAGTACTTC
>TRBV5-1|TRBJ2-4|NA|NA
CASSLDPGGLQYF
TGCGCCAGCAGCTTGGATCCAGGTGGCCTTCAGTACTTC
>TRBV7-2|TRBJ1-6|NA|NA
CASSLAPGGYLSSYNSPLHF
TGTGCCAGCAGCTTAGCGCCGGGGGGGTACCTTAGCTCCTATAATTCACCCCTCCACTTT
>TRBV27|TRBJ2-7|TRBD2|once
CASRVLAGVYEQYF
TGTGCCAGCAGGGTACTAGCGGGGGTCTACGAGCAGTACTTC
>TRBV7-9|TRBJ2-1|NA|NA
CASSHRDSANEQFF
TGTGCCAGCAGCCACCGGGACTCTGCTAATGAGCAGTTCTTC
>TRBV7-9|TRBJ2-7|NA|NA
CASRKVGHGSYEQYF
TGTGCCAGCAGGAAGGTGGGCCACGGCTCCTACGAGCAGTACTTC
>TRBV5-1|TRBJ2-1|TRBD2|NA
CASSSQTNILAGGSGEQFF
TGCGCCAGCAGCTCGCAGACTAATATACTAGCGGGAGGGTCTGGTGAGCAGTTCTTC
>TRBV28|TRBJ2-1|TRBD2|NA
CASSSTSGRAREQFF
TGTGCCAGCAGTTCCACTAGCGGGAGGGCACGTGAGCAGTTCTTC
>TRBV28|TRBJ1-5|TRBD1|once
CASITGQGDQPQHF
TGTGCCAGCATTACCGGACAGGGCGATCAGCCCCAGCATTTT
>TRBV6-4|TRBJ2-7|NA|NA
CASSDIASGSYEQYF
TGTGCCAGCAGTGATATAGCGAGCGGCTCCTACGAGCAGTACTTC